This TCR beta chain was captured in a study of human T cells and chemical hapten exposure. For the study at large: During the approximately 25-week study period, patients had diphenylcyclopropenone applied to the scalp every week. Per-sample TCR yield variation was attributed mainly to small pooled library volume differences. Chiefly women, the patients showed alopecia areata, totalis or universalis. Whole-study findings and limits: Relative to control repertoires, expanded TCRs gave rise to significantly more large CDR3 similarity clusters.

The CDR3 runs to 16 residues. Germline CDR1 is SGHAT and CDR2 is FQNNGV. The J segment lost 3 bases and the V segment lost 2 bases, leaving 8 bases of the junction unmatched. Using its own MiXCR run on the RACE reads, TCRdb lists one record per CDR3 protein. This table has 180,000 or so distinct CDR3 sequences, 20% to 25% appearing once. Time point here: patch test 1, 2 weeks after DPC sensitization. This sample's treatment: therapeutic diphenylcyclopropenone sensitization with weekly scalp DPC. This clonotype was detected ten times or more. Its antigen is unidentified. This sequence was found in a woman between 50 and 59 years old with alopecia areata. Some clones in this sample may be carry-over from other donors' samples. The chain has TRBV11-2 and TRBJ2-7, with TRBD1 matching 9 bases. Source: whole blood, taken in connection with sensitization to the hapten diphenylcyclopropenone (DPC). CDR3 coding DNA: TGTGCCAGCAGCTTATTTGCGGGACAGGGAATCTACGAGCAGTACTTC. Residues: CASSLFAGQGIYEQYF.